This TCR beta chain was observed in a study of T cells in Graves' hyperthyroidism and ophthalmopathy. The sample holds many counts of this clonotype. Researchers amplified the TCR beta CDR3 regions from RNA transcripts. RT-PCR in the first round (using the HTBI primer set) targeted the TCR CDR3. A single record per CDR3 protein comes from TCRdb applying MiXCR to the multiplex PCR reads. The sample holds a few hundred thousand distinct CDR3 sequences; approximately 14% are singletons and the top ten take 25% to 35%. This CDR3 contains 14 residues. J lost 4 bases, V lost 2 bases, and 3 bases had no gene match. CDR1 MNHEY and CDR2 SVGAGI come from the germline V gene.

The V and J genes are TRBV6-5 and TRBJ2-5; 8 bases are a match to TRBD2. The specimen sequenced was blood. The sequence came from a woman aged 18-30 years with Graves' hyperthyroidism that later progressed to Graves' ophthalmopathy. CDR3 sequence reads: CASSYGLAGETQYF. The CDR3, as DNA: TGTGCCAGCAGTTACGGCCTAGCGGGAGAGACCCAGTACTTC.